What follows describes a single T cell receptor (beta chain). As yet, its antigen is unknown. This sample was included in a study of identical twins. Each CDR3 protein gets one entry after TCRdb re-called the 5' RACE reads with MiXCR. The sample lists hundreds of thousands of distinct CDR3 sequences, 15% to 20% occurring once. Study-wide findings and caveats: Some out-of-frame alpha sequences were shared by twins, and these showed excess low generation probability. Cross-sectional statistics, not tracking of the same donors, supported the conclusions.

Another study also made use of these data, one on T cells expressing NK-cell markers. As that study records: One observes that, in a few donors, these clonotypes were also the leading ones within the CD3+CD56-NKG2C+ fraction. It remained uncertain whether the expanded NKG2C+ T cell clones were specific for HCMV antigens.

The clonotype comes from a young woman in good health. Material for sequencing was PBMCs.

CDR3 loop: CSVRLGGGPKTYEQYF. DNA of the CDR3: TGCAGCGTTCGCCTCGGAGGGGGGCCCAAGACCTACGAGCAGTACTTC. The chain joins TRBV29-1 to TRBJ2-7; D possibly matches TRBD1 or TRBD2 (6 bases each). Germline V gene lookup returns CDR1 SQVTM and CDR2 ANQGSEA. The length of the CDR3 is 16 residues. Between the trimmed V and J ends, which lost 5 bases and 2 bases, there was a span of 22 bases.